This T cell receptor beta chain was retrieved from a study of beta chain features in type 1 diabetes. Study-level findings and limits: The VDJ junctions of type 1 diabetes patients carried fewer insertions and more deletions. PCR might favor shorter templates, but any such skew would affect patients and controls equally. Shortening of TCRB CDR3s, moderate but significant, appeared in all four CD4+ subsets of Type 1 diabetes patients.

Comments on this clone: Its antigen is not identified. The sample holds other DNA sequences that translate to the same CDR3.

Expressed TCRB transcripts were sequenced because the isolated RNA had all been reverse transcribed beforehand. About 3.57 million reads, on average, came from each naive, central memory and regulatory T cell sample. The repertoire was sequenced with immunoSEQ multiplex PCR; TCRdb's copy has only in-frame clones and lacks some. The table includes 400,000 or so clones, around 9.6% detected once. This CDR3 is 14 amino acids long. CDR1 is GTSNPN, CDR2 SVGIG, per germline (reference sequence). Trimming pared 1 base from V and 5 bases from J, leaving 14 bases between. The receptor was derived from a man aged 30-40 years with type 1 diabetes. Sequencing was done on a sample of central memory CD4+ T cells from blood. This rearrangement joins TRBV30 to TRBJ2-5, with D possibly being TRBD2 (6 bases). CDR3 residues: CAWSDGTAQETQYF. The CDR3 coding sequence is TGTGCCTGGAGTGATGGGACTGCCCAGGAGACCCAGTACTTC. The complete variable domain, with remaining parts taken from reference TRBV30 and TRBJ2-5, reads SQTIHQWPATLVQPVGSPLSLECTVEGTSNPNLYWYRQAAGRGLQLLFYSVGIGQISSEVPQNLSASRPQDRQFILSSKKLLLSDSGFYLCAWSDGTAQETQYFGPGTRLLVL.